The present T cell receptor beta chain was sequenced within a study of T cells after yellow fever vaccination (dated by TCRdb to about 2019). A note on the overall study: The SMART-Seq v4 Ultra Low Input RNA kit was used to prepare libraries from fractions with low cell numbers. To follow T-cell clones before and after primary and booster YFV17D yellow fever vaccination, bulk TCR alpha and beta repertoires were sequenced over time. Two healthy male donors, one aged 18 to 30 and one aged 30 to 39 years, were included in the cohort. Blood was collected at multiple timepoints before and after primary and secondary immunization, and bulk PBMC replicates and cell subsets were isolated. Study-wide conclusions, independent of this receptor: Because abundant contaminating clonotypes from the bulk population could be contained in FACS-sorted repertoires, computational filtering was required. A small share of clonotypes was detected in both CD4 and CD8 compartments, with the overlap likely arising from convergent recombination. Compared with the primary T-cell response, the secondary T-cell response was weaker but faster, peaking on day 5 rather than day 15. Because the study included only a couple of donors, the extent to which the findings can be generalized is limited. After the booster, most clones that had expanded after primary vaccination were detected again (around 97% of CD4 and around 88% of CD8), suggesting broad maintenance of memory.

The treatment or condition label on this specimen signifies: live attenuated yellow fever vaccine strain. PBMCs were isolated from peripheral blood using a standard Ficoll-Paque protocol. Dynabeads CD4 and CD8 positive selection kits were used to isolate CD4 and CD8 T-cell fractions. TriZol was used to extract RNA from bulk PBMCs, CD4 and CD8 fractions, and dextramer-positive and dextramer-negative fractions. Trimming at the junction amounts to 1 base on V and 0 bases on J, and the germline ends lie 7 bases apart. Inclusive of the bounding cysteine and phenylalanine, the CDR3 is 15 residues long. The DNA shown is the 45-base CDR3, in frame from base 1. The germline V gene (reference sequence) specifies SEHNR as CDR1 and FQNEAQ as CDR2. This clonotype was seen more than once but under ten times. Its cognate antigen has yet to be identified. Base qualities are not at hand, and no much larger clone is one base apart.

Instrument on record: Illumina NovaSeq 6000. TCR cDNA was synthesized by 5'RACE template switching, which introduced a universal primer site and unique molecular identifiers. cDNA synthesis was primed from both the TCR alpha and TCR beta constant segments. Two PCR steps were used to amplify libraries, with sample barcodes and sequencing adapters being added in the second step. Sequencing of libraries was done on Illumina HiSeq 2500 (2x100 bp) or NovaSeq (2x150 bp). Turning to the authors' computational methods: Reads were demultiplexed and collapsed into UMI consensus sequences with MIGEC, and V(D)J alignment was performed with MiXCR. Using edgeR on replicate PBMC samples, clonotypes were called vaccine-responding if FDR was below 0.01 and the log2 fold change was above 5 up to day 15. Each bulk clonotype was labeled CD4 or CD8 based on which sequenced repertoire, CD4 or CD8, contained the clonotype at higher abundance. TCRdb applied fastp at Q25 and MiXCR to the public reads, then kept only in-frame beta chains. CDR3 protein sequences are deduplicated, and each keeps its most common genes and DNA. These V and J calls derive from TCRdb rather than the authors' analysis. The sample includes 250,000 to 300,000 distinct CDR3 sequences, with roughly 9% observed a single time. The ten largest make up around 3.5% of the sample.

This receptor was obtained from a man aged 18 to 30 who received the YFV17D yellow fever vaccine. The rearrangement joined TRBV7-9 to TRBJ1-3, with the D gene call left open. The sequencing used CD4+ T cells sorted from PBMCs, collected 5 days after the yellow fever booster vaccination. The CDR3 loop reads CASSLVGFSGNTIYF. Read as DNA, the sequence is TGTGCCAGCAGCTTAGTGGGTTTCTCTGGAAACACCATATATTTT.